This T cell receptor beta chain came from a study of T-cell reconstitution after alpha-beta-depleted transplantation in children. Germline CDR1 is SGHTA and CDR2 is FQGNSA. The CDR3 consists of 15 residues. The V end lost 4 bases, the J end lost 4 bases, and 15 bases lay between the germline ends. Overall study findings and caveats: High day-60 TCRbeta diversity in some patients came from surviving recipient T cells and thymic progenitors. Newly made T cells mostly supplied T-cell counts and diversity one year after transplant. Several hundred expanded graft clones reportedly gave rise to the alpha-beta T cells present about two months after transplant.

This clonotype was counted many times. Its specificity is not known. Preparation of the TCRbeta library involved a method that used unique molecular identifiers. TCRdb re-derived calls from the PCR reads in MiXCR, one entry per CDR3 protein. Of hundreds of thousands of distinct CDR3 sequences in the sample, 16% were seen once. Sequenced material: PBMCs, mostly from graft donor cells, taken 360 days after TCRalphabeta/CD19-depleted stem cell transplant. The clonotype comes from a male patient aged 2 to 10 who had a stem cell transplant for acute lymphoblastic leukemia, so the T cells may come from the graft donor. This sequence joins TRBV7-2 and TRBJ2-3, with D possibly TRBD2 on 6 matching bases. DNA of the CDR3: TGTGCCAGCAGCTCCGGAGGGCCGTCTCCAGATACGCAGTATTTT. It yields the protein CASSSGGPSPDTQYF.